This T cell receptor (beta chain) derives from a study of identical twins' blood T cells. Regarding the study as a whole: Top TCRbeta clonotypes were shared more with twin than unrelated donors.

This clonotype appeared once. Its specificity is unknown. TCRdb ran MiXCR on the 5' RACE reads and lists one entry per CDR3 protein. The repertoire holds roughly 380,000 distinct CDR3 sequences, with about 28% as singletons. Donors were six healthy women in three monozygous twin pairs. Germline V gives CDR1 SGHDT, CDR2 YYEEEE. The CDR3 totals 14 residues. Trimming removed 2 bases from V and 3 bases from J, with 12 bases in between. This receptor was obtained from a woman between 18 and 49 years old in good health. The V and J genes are TRBV5-6 and TRBJ2-7, with TRBD1 as a possible D gene (6 bases). The sequenced material came from PBMCs. The DNA of the CDR3 is TGTGCCAGCAGCTTCGGGACACAACTCTACGAGCAGTACTTC. Its protein is CASSFGTQLYEQYF.